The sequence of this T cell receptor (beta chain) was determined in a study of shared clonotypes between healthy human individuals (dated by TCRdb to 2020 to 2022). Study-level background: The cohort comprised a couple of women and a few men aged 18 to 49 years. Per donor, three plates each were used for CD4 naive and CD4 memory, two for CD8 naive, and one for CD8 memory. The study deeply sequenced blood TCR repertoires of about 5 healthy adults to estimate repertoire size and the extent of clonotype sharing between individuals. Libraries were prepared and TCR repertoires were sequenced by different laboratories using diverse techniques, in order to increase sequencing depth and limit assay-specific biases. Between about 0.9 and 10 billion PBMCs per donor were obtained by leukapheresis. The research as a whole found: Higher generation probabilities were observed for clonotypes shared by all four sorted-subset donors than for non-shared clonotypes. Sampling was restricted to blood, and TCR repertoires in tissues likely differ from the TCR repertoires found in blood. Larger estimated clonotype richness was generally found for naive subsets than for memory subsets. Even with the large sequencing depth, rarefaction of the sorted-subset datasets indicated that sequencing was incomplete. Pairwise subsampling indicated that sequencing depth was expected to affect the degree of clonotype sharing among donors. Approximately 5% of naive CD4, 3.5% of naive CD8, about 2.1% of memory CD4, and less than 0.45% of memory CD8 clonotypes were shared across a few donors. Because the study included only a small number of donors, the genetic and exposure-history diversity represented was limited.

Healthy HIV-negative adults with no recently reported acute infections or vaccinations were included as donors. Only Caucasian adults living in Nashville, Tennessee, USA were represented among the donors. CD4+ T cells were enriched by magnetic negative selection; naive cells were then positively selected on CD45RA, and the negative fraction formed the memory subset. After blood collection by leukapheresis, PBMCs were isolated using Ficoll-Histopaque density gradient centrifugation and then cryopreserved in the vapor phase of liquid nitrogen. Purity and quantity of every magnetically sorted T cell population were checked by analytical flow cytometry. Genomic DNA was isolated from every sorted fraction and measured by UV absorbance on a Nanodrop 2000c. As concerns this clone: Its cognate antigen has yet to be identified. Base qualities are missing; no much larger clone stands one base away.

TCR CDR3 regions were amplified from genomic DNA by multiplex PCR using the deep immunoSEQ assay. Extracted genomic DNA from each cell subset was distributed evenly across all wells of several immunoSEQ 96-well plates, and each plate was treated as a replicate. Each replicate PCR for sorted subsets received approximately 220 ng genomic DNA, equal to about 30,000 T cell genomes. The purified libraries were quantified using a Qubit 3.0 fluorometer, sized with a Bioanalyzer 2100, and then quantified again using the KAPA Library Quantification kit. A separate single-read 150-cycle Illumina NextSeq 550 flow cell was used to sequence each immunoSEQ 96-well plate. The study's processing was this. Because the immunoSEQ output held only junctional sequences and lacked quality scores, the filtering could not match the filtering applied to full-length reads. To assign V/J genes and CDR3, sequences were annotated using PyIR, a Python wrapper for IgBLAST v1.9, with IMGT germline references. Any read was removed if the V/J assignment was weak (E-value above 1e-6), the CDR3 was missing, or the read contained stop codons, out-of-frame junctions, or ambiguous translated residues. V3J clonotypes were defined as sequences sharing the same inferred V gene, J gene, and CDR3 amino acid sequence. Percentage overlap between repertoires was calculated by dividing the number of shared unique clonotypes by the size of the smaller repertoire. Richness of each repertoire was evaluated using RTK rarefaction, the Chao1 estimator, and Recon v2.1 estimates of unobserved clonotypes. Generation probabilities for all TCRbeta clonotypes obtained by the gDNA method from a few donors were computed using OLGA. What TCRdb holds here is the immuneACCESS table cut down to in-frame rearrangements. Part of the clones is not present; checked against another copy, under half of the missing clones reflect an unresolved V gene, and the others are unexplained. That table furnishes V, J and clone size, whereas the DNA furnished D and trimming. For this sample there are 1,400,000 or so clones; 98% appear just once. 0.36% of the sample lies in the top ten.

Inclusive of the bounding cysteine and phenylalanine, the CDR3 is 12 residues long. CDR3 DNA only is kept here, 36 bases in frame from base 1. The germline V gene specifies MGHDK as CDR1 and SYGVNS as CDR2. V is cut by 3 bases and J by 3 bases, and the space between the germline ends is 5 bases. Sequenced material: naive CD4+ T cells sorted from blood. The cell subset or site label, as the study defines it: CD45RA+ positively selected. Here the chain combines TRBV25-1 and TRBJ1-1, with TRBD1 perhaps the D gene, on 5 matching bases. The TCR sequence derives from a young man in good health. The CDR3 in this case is CASSDRDTEAFF. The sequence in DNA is TGTGCCAGCAGTGACAGGGACACTGAAGCTTTCTTT.